A single sample is the source of the 2 T cell receptor beta chains below, sequenced in a study of CD8 T cells in Susac syndrome. Random hexamers were used to reverse transcribe an amount of roughly 0.45 to 1 ug RNA. TCRdb used MiXCR to reprocess the immunoSEQ multiplex PCR reads, holding one entry per CDR3 protein. The sample holds some 26,000 distinct CDR3 sequences, around 93% seen once. Source material: CD8+ T cells from PBMCs. All receptors derive from a human donor with Susac syndrome.

The rearrangement uses TRBV7-9 and TRBJ1-1, with 9 bases fitting TRBD1. The germline CDR1 and CDR2 sequences are SEHNR and FQNEAQ (reference sequence). This CDR3 is 16 amino acids long. With V trimmed by 2 bases and J by 6 bases, 10 bases remained unmatched. The CDR3 region has the DNA TGTGCCAGCAGCTTACCCCCGGGACAGGGTAGCTCTGAAGCTTTCTTT. Protein sequence: CASSLPPGQGSSEAFF.

V is TRBV27 and J is TRBJ2-3; D tentatively reads TRBD1 or TRBD2 (5 bases each). Trimming cost V 8 bases and J 11 bases, with 14 bases left between them. The CDR3 is made up of 11 amino acids. Germline assignment: CDR1 MNHEY and CDR2 SMNVEV (reference sequence). The CDR3 sequence: CASGTGTGQYF. The CDR3 coding sequence is TGTGCCAGCGGCACCGGGACGGGGCAGTATTTT.